This T cell receptor beta chain emerged from a study of T cells in Graves' hyperthyroidism and ophthalmopathy. The source material, RNA transcripts, was used to amplify TCR beta CDR3 regions. A set of HTBI primers served as the primers for a first-round RT-PCR of the TCR CDR3. TCRdb called the multiplex PCR reads again in MiXCR, with one record for every CDR3 protein. The repertoire holds about 350,000 distinct CDR3 sequences, approximately 18% seen once, with around a third in the top ten. This clonotype was seen once. V lost 4 bases, J lost 3 bases, and 15 bases stayed unmatched. The germline V gene has CDR1 SGHRS and CDR2 YFSETQ. This CDR3 contains 18 residues.

The source is a woman aged 25-40 years with Graves' hyperthyroidism that later progressed to Graves' ophthalmopathy. The specimen was blood. The chain carries TRBV5-1 and TRBJ2-2; 7 bases are shared with TRBD2. CDR3 nucleotide sequence: TGCGCCAGCAGCCCCGGAAGGGGCGGGAGTAGGGACACCGGGGAGCTGTTTTTT. Protein sequence: CASSPGRGGSRDTGELFF.